The 7 T cell receptor beta chains below come from one sample, sequenced in a study of molecular identifiers for immune sequencing clone quantification. TCRdb passed the PCR reads through MiXCR, listing each CDR3 protein once. There are nearly 55,000 distinct CDR3 sequences in the sample; 36% occur only once, and 3% to 4.5% lies in the top ten. Input material: naive CD8+ T cells from blood, with Jurkat cell RNA spiked in. The subset here: FACS-sorted CD8+CD4-CCR7+CD45RA+ naive T cells. The receptor set was obtained from a human donor in good health. Some libraries in this study had Jurkat cell RNA spiked in.

Concerning this clonotype itself: Given a much more abundant clone one base away, this may be a read error. This rearrangement joins TRBV28 to TRBJ2-7; 8 bases align to TRBD2. This CDR3 is 15 amino acids long. The germline CDR1 and CDR2 sequences are MDHEN and SYDVKM. The V gene end was trimmed by 10 bases and the J gene end by 5 bases; junction bases not matched to a gene: 16. CDR3 in DNA: TGTGCCACCGAAGACCCGGGACTAGGAACCCACGAGCAGTACTTC. As protein: CATEDPGLGTHEQYF.

This clonotype was observed at least ten times. The gene calls are TRBV7-9 and TRBJ2-3; the D is unclear. The length of the CDR3 is 15 residues. The V gene lost 10 bases and the J gene lost 0 bases, with 17 bases spanning the gap. Germline CDR1 and CDR2: SEHNR and FQNEAQ (reference sequence). CDR3 DNA: TGTGCCATCCAACCCATCGACTCAAGCACAGATACGCAGTATTTT. Protein sequence: CAIQPIDSSTDTQYF.

This clonotype was recorded a few times. V and J are TRBV20-1 and TRBJ1-4, with a possible D match to TRBD1 (5 bases). The V and J ends lost 5 bases and 7 bases respectively, with 14 bases between them. Germline V CDR1 and CDR2: DFQATT, SNEGSKA (reference sequence). The CDR3 has 13 amino acids. CDR3 in amino acids: CSAPDGRGEKLFF. The DNA for the CDR3 is TGCAGTGCTCCGGACGGAAGGGGTGAAAAACTGTTTTTT.

This clonotype was counted only a few times. V gene TRBV15 combines with J gene TRBJ2-3, with TRBD2 matching 7 bases. In germline, CDR1 is LNHNV, CDR2 YYDKDF (reference sequence). There are 15 residues in the CDR3. V lost 5 bases and J lost 2; bases outside the gene matches: 7. In DNA, the CDR3 is TGTGCCACCAGCGCCCCGCGGGGGTTCACAGATACGCAGTATTTT. Its protein is CATSAPRGFTDTQYF.

The chain uses TRBV28 and TRBJ1-2; no definite D call. In germline, CDR1 is MDHEN, CDR2 SYDVKM. This CDR3 contains 14 residues. Deletions cut 6 bases from V and 4 bases from J, with 15 bases between. The chain's CDR3 is CASRPLTKPYGYTF. CDR3 coding DNA: TGTGCCAGCAGACCTCTTACCAAACCCTATGGCTACACCTTC.

This clonotype occurred a few times. The chain uses TRBV5-1 and TRBJ1-6, with 8 bases aligning to TRBD1. Germline V gene lookup returns CDR1 SGHRS and CDR2 YFSETQ. V lost 6 bases to trimming and J lost 6 bases; unmatched junction nucleotides: 5. The CDR3 consists of 14 residues. The CDR3: CASIQDRANSPLHF. CDR3 DNA sequence: TGCGCCAGCATCCAGGACAGGGCTAATTCACCCCTCCACTTT.

V usage is TRBV14 and J usage is TRBJ2-3; 12 nucleotides match TRBD2. Germline CDR1 reads SGHDN; CDR2 reads FVKESK. CDR3 length equals 16 residues. V lost 3 bases and J lost 5; bases outside the gene matches: 6. This CDR3 is CASSQFLTSGGDTQYF. For the CDR3, the DNA is TGTGCCAGCAGCCAGTTCTTGACTAGCGGGGGAGATACGCAGTATTTT.